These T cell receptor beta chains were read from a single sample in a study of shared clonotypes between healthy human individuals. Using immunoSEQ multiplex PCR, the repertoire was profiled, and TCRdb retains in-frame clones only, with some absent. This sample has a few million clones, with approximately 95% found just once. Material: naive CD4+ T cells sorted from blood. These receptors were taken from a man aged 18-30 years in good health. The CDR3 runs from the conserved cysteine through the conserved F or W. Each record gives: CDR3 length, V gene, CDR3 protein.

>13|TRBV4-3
CASSQERGAEQFF
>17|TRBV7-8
CASSLAGTGAKSYEQYF
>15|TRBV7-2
CASSLARQGTGELFF
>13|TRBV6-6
CASSLSGGTEAFF
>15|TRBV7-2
CASSFRAGVVDTQYF
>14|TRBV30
CAWNPQGFSYEQYF
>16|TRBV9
CASSVASAGQYQPQHF
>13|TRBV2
CASRPDRDYEQYF
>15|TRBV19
CASSMAGALLYGYTF
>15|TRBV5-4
CASSPGGVDNSPLHF
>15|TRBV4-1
CASSAPTGQAYEQYF
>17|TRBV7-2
CASSPGQGYYSNQPQHF
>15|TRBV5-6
CASSPLWGLNTEAFF
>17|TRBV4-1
CASSRSTSGRWSYEQYF
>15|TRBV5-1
CASSPSGQGNHEQYF
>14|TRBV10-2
CASADRVSGNTIYF
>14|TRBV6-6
CATKPGGYYNEQFF
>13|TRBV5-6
CASSRPGSYGYTF
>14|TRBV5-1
CASSFGSTNYGYTF
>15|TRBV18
CASSPTGGQGYEQYF
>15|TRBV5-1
CASRAGLAGSYEQYF
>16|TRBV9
CASSASGGSTNEKLFF
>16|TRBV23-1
CASSQSRDSKYNEQFF
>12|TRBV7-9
CASSPGEYEQYF
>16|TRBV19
CASSNPGQGPYNEQFF
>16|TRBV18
CASSPDLRDDNEKLFF
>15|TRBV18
CASSPASGSTDTQYF
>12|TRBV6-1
CASKESNQPQHF
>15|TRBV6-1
CASSSQTAGSYEQYF